This entry lists 24 T cell receptor beta chains sequenced from one sample in a study of blood T cell repertoires in COVID-19. The table came from immunoSEQ multiplex PCR; TCRdb's copy has only in-frame clones and leaves some out. The repertoire consists of 200,000 to 250,000 clones, with about 82% occurring once and the leading ten covering over 2%. The sample comprised peripheral blood. These receptors were obtained from a woman in her 70s with COVID-19, enrolled during active disease.

This clone was detected only a few times. This chain connects TRBV3-1 (or the pseudogene TRBV3-2) to TRBJ1-6, with no clear D. Trimming removed 0 bases at V and 7 bases at J, with 4 bases between. There are 13 residues in the CDR3. Germline values: CDR1 LGHDT, CDR2 YNNKEL (reference sequence). The CDR3 protein is CASSQDGNSPLHF. DNA of the CDR3: TGTGCCAGCAGCCAAGACGGGAATTCACCCCTCCACTTT.

In its sample, this clone was seen once. The CDR3 reads CASSSLTRAETQYF. Written as DNA, the CDR3 is TGTGCCAGCAGCTCCCTAACGAGGGCGGAGACCCAGTACTTC. The genes are TRBV11-3 and TRBJ2-5, with D maybe TRBD2 (5 bases). The V and J ends lost 4 bases and 5 bases respectively, with 14 bases between them. Germline assignment: CDR1 SGHNT and CDR2 YENEEA. CDR3 length: 14 amino acids.

The chain recombines TRBV9 with TRBJ2-3; a weak D match, TRBD2 (5 bases). The CDR3 loop spans 17 amino acids. V lost 0 bases to trimming and J lost 0 bases, with 14 bases between them. CDR1 and CDR2 (germline): SGDLS, YYNGEE. The CDR3 nucleotides are TGTGCCAGCAGCGTAGGCTCCAGCGGTACTAGCACAGATACGCAGTATTTT. This sequence encodes CASSVGSSGTSTDTQYF.

V is TRBV19 and J is TRBJ2-3, with D possibly TRBD1 on 5 matching bases. Germline CDR1 reads LNHDA; CDR2 reads SQIVND (reference sequence). The germline V and J ends were trimmed by 5 bases and 0 bases, with 21 bases remaining between them. CDR3 size: 18 residues. CDR3 protein: CASSGAFGFVVSTDTQYF. The CDR3 bases are TGTGCCAGTAGTGGGGCTTTCGGGTTCGTAGTGAGCACAGATACGCAGTATTTT.

The chain has TRBV27 and TRBJ1-2; D gene ambiguous. Germline CDR1 reads MNHEY; CDR2 reads SMNVEV (reference sequence). The CDR3 consists of 13 residues. V was clipped by 4 bases and J by 0 bases, with 6 bases between them. The CDR3 region is CASSSRTNYGYTF. The CDR3 DNA is TGTGCCAGCAGTTCCAGGACTAACTATGGCTACACCTTC.

The chain recombines TRBV27 with TRBJ2-7, with 7 bases matching TRBD2. The CDR3 extends over 13 amino acids. The trim removed 1 base at V and 9 bases at J, leaving 6 bases unmatched. Germline assignment: CDR1 MNHEY and CDR2 SMNVEV (reference sequence). CDR3 amino acids: CASSLWAGVGQYF. CDR3 in DNA: TGTGCCAGCAGTTTATGGGCGGGAGTTGGGCAGTACTTC.

The chain carries TRBV19 and TRBJ2-7, with D perhaps matching TRBD1 (7 bases). The germline V gene encodes CDR1 LNHDA and CDR2 SQIVND (reference sequence). Trimming stripped 3 bases from V and 0 bases from J, with 21 bases between. This CDR3 region has 18 residues. CDR3 bases: TGTGCCAGTAGTATTAGACGCGGGACAGCCCTGAGCTCCTACGAGCAGTACTTC. Translation gives CASSIRRGTALSSYEQYF.

The chain carries TRBV9 and TRBJ1-3; D not resolved. This CDR3 region has 17 residues. V gave up 4 bases and J gave up 2 bases, with 19 bases separating them. CDR1 and CDR2 (germline): SGDLS, YYNGEE. The CDR3 DNA reads TGTGCCAGCAGCCCCCCTTGGGCCAGCGGCGCTGGAAACACCATATATTTT. Protein sequence: CASSPPWASGAGNTIYF.

This sequence joins TRBV11-2 and TRBJ2-5, with a weak D call TRBD1 (5 bases). There are 15 residues in the CDR3. Trimming stripped 0 bases from V and 4 bases from J, with 12 bases between. Germline CDR1 is SGHAT and CDR2 is FQNNGV. CDR3 DNA: TGTGCCAGCAGCTTAGAGGGCAGGGCAAGAGAGACCCAGTACTTC. Its translation is CASSLEGRARETQYF.

The gene calls are TRBV7-9 and TRBJ2-7; tentatively, D is TRBD1 (6 bases). V lost 3 bases and J lost 2, with 17 bases in between. The germline CDR1 and CDR2 sequences are SEHNR and FQNEAQ (reference sequence). The CDR3 runs to 16 residues. CDR3 DNA sequence: TGTGCCAGCAGCTTCCTCTCGCAGGGGCCAACCTACGAGCAGTACTTC. Amino acid sequence: CASSFLSQGPTYEQYF.

The chain has TRBV7-3 and TRBJ1-1; TRBD1 aligns across 9 bases. V dropped 4 bases and J dropped 1; count of bases not matched to a gene: 1. Germline V CDR1 and CDR2: SGHTA, FQGTGA. The CDR3 covers 14 residues. CDR3 amino acids: CASSSGQGNTEAFF. CDR3 DNA: TGTGCCAGCAGCTCGGGACAGGGGAACACTGAAGCTTTCTTT.

The chain combines TRBV5-8 with TRBJ1-3; 9 bases fit TRBD1. V was clipped by 0 bases and J by 2 bases; unmatched bases: 3. This CDR3 is 16 amino acids long. Germline CDR1 SGHTS, CDR2 YDEGEE. In nucleotides, the CDR3 is TGTGCCAGCAGCTTGGCGGGGACAGGGCCTGGAAACACCATATATTTT. Translating it yields CASSLAGTGPGNTIYF.

The chain carries TRBV4-3 and TRBJ2-3; 10 bases are a match to TRBD1. The CDR3 has 19 residues. V dropped 5 bases and J dropped 3; count of bases not matched to a gene: 17. Germline-derived CDR1 and CDR2 are LGHNA and YSLEER. For the CDR3, the DNA is TGCGCCAGCAGCTATTCGACAGGGGGCGTCCCCGACATGACAGATACGCAGTATTTT. Translated, it gives CASSYSTGGVPDMTDTQYF.

The chain employs TRBV6-5 and TRBJ1-2, with D perhaps matching TRBD1 (6 bases). Germline V gene data show CDR1 as MNHEY and CDR2 as SVGAGI. The CDR3 runs to 13 residues. Trimming pared 10 bases from V and 8 bases from J, leaving 20 bases between. The CDR3 reads CATHFRGAWGYTF. In nucleotides, the CDR3 is TGTGCCACCCACTTTCGGGGGGCATGGGGCTACACCTTC.

The chain couples TRBV7-3 to TRBJ2-2, with 8 bases that match TRBD1. Germline V gene lookup returns CDR1 SGHTA and CDR2 FQGTGA. V lost 4 bases and J lost 6; bases outside the gene matches: 7. This CDR3 is built from 15 residues. The CDR3 nucleotides are TGTGCCAGCAGCTCACGCCCGGACAGGGCCGGGGAGCTGTTTTTT. Amino acid sequence: CASSSRPDRAGELFF.

The V call is TRBV5-1, the J call TRBJ1-1, with 12 positions matching TRBD1. The CDR3 has 16 amino acids. CDR1 is SGHRS, CDR2 YFSETQ, per germline. The J segment lost 1 base and the V segment lost 3 bases, leaving 4 bases of the junction unmatched. For the CDR3, the DNA is TGCGCCAGCAGCTCCGGGACAGGGGGCGGGAACACTGAAGCTTTCTTT. Protein product: CASSSGTGGGNTEAFF.

This chain uses TRBV7-6 with TRBJ1-1; the D gene is possibly TRBD1 (6 bases). The V and J ends lost 1 base and 5 bases respectively, with 14 bases between them. The CDR3 runs 15 residues. Germline V gives CDR1 SGHVS, CDR2 FNYEAQ. CDR3 region: CASSLGPNRATEAFF. In DNA, the CDR3 is TGTGCCAGCAGCTTAGGCCCGAACAGGGCTACTGAAGCTTTCTTT. Using reference TRBV7-6 and TRBJ1-1 for the parts outside the CDR3, the full variable domain is GAGVSQSPRYKVTKRGQDVALRCDPISGHVSLYWYRQALGQGPEFLTYFNYEAQQDKSGLPNDRFSAERPEGSISTLTIQRTEQRDSAMYRCASSLGPNRATEAFFGQGTRLTVV.

The chain has TRBV19 and TRBJ2-4; tentatively, D is TRBD2 (6 bases). V lost 5 bases and J lost 6, with 17 bases in between. The germline V gene has CDR1 LNHDA and CDR2 SQIVND (reference sequence). The length of the CDR3 is 15 residues. The CDR3 sequence: CASSPNGGFRNIQYF. The CDR3 DNA reads as TGTGCCAGTAGTCCGAATGGGGGGTTCAGAAACATTCAGTACTTC.

This sequence joins TRBV21-1 and TRBJ1-2. TRBV21-1 is described as a pseudogene. The CDR3 sequence is 11 residues long. The chain's CDR3 is CAIRRSRGYTF. CDR3 in DNA: TGTGCCATCCGACGGAGTCGTGGCTACACCTTC.

V is TRBV24-1 and J is TRBJ1-2; D is perhaps TRBD1 (5 bases). V lost 4 bases, J lost 6 bases, and 14 bases lay in between. Germline loops: CDR1 KGHDR, CDR2 SFDVKD. The CDR3 is made up of 14 amino acids. DNA of the CDR3: TGTGCCACCAGTGAAAGCCGGGCAGGGAATGGCTACACCTTC. Translating it yields CATSESRAGNGYTF.

The chain uses TRBV7-9 and TRBJ1-5; no clear D gene. V shed 5 bases and J shed 0 bases, with 8 bases lying between them. Germline lookup yields CDR1 SEHNR and CDR2 FQNEAQ (reference sequence). CDR3 length equals 14 residues. The CDR3 DNA follows: TGTGCCAGCAGCCAAGGAGGTAGCAATCAGCCCCAGCATTTT. Translated: CASSQGGSNQPQHF.

The rearrangement joins TRBV20-1 to TRBJ1-5; no definite D call. The length of the CDR3 is 14 residues. With 3 bases removed from V and 3 bases from J, the gap between germline ends came to 12 bases. From germline, CDR1 is DFQATT and CDR2 SNEGSKA (reference sequence). DNA of the CDR3: TGCAGTGCTAGTATTTGGCACCTCAATCAGCCCCAGCATTTT. Its translation is CSASIWHLNQPQHF.

The chain combines TRBV7-2 with TRBJ1-3; D uncertain. The germline V gene encodes CDR1 SGHTA and CDR2 FQGNSA. Trimming shortened V by 2 bases and J by 2 bases, and 10 bases separated the two germline ends. This CDR3 is built from 15 residues. CDR3 sequence (DNA): TGTGCCAGCAGCTTACAGATACCGACTGGAAACACCATATATTTT. Residues: CASSLQIPTGNTIYF. Filled out from reference TRBV7-2 and TRBJ1-3, the complete variable domain reads GAGVSQSPSNKVTEKGKDVELRCDPISGHTALYWYRQSLGQGLEFLIYFQGNSAPDKSGLPSDRFSAERTGGSVSTLTIQRTQQEDSAVYLCASSLQIPTGNTIYFGEGSWLTVV.

This clone showed up just once. This rearrangement joins TRBV6-2 or TRBV6-3 to TRBJ1-4; D is possibly TRBD1 (6 bases). The CDR3 extends over 14 amino acids. Germline CDR1 is MNHEY and CDR2 is SVGEGT. Deletions cut 6 bases from V and 4 bases from J, with 12 bases between. As DNA, the CDR3 is TGTGCCAGCAGCTATGGGGACATTAATGAAAAACTGTTTTTT. This gives the protein CASSYGDINEKLFF.